The rows below give T cell receptor beta chains drawn from one sample of a study of early stage breast cancer tumors. Assay: immunoSEQ multiplex PCR; the TCRdb copy retains only in-frame clones and omits some. This table has around 50,000 clones, around 83% appearing once. Source material: blood. These receptors were collected from a person between 45 and 65 years old with breast cancer. Each CDR3 is given with its conserved first and last residue. The D gene is left open where the match is weak. The size field is filled for only some rows; it gives once, few, many or a size class.

J gene: TRBJ1-5
clone size: .
V gene: TRBV6-5
D gene: .
CDR3 DNA: TGTGCCAGCAGTTACTCGCGGACTAGCAATCAGCCCCAGCATTTT
CDR3 protein: CASSYSRTSNQPQHF

J gene: TRBJ1-2
clone size: once
V gene: TRBV7-8
D gene: TRBD1
CDR3 DNA: TGTGCCAGCAGCTTAACCAGACAGGGACGCAACTATGGCTACACCTTC
CDR3 protein: CASSLTRQGRNYGYTF

J gene: TRBJ1-2
clone size: .
V gene: TRBV9
D gene: .
CDR3 DNA: TGTGCCAGCAGCGTAGGTGGGGGGTCCTATGGCTACACCTTC
CDR3 protein: CASSVGGGSYGYTF

J gene: TRBJ1-1
clone size: .
V gene: TRBV28
D gene: .
CDR3 DNA: TGTGCCAGCAGTAGTACACGTGTCGGGAACACTGAAGCTTTCTTT
CDR3 protein: CASSSTRVGNTEAFF

J gene: TRBJ2-5
clone size: .
V gene: TRBV18
D gene: .
CDR3 DNA: TGTGCCAGCTCAACTTACCAAGAGACCCAGTACTTC
CDR3 protein: CASSTYQETQYF

J gene: TRBJ2-5
clone size: .
V gene: TRBV5-6
D gene: TRBD2
CDR3 DNA: TGTGCCAGCAGGAGACTAGCGGGAGTGGGGACTCAAGAGACCCAGTACTTC
CDR3 protein: CASRRLAGVGTQETQYF

J gene: TRBJ2-7
clone size: .
V gene: TRBV7-9
D gene: TRBD2
CDR3 DNA: TGTGCCAGCAGCTTATCGGGCGGGAGGGCCTACGAGCAGTACTTC
CDR3 protein: CASSLSGGRAYEQYF

J gene: TRBJ1-5
clone size: .
V gene: TRBV2
D gene: .
CDR3 DNA: TGTGCCAGCAGGGGGGGAGACAGCTATAGCAATCAGCCCCAGCATTTT
CDR3 protein: CASRGGDSYSNQPQHF

J gene: TRBJ1-1
clone size: .
V gene: TRBV6-5
D gene: TRBD1
CDR3 DNA: TGTGCCAGCAGTTACTCGACAGGGTATGGTGCGGAAGCTTTCTTT
CDR3 protein: CASSYSTGYGAEAFF

J gene: TRBJ2-7
clone size: .
V gene: TRBV7-2
D gene: TRBD2
CDR3 DNA: TGTGCCAGCAGCCGTAGACTAGCGGGAGCCCACGAGCAGTACTTC
CDR3 protein: CASSRRLAGAHEQYF

J gene: TRBJ1-1
clone size: .
V gene: TRBV9
D gene: .
CDR3 DNA: TGTGCCAGCAGCGTAGCTCCAGGGGAGACTGAAGCTTTCTTT
CDR3 protein: CASSVAPGETEAFF

J gene: TRBJ1-5
clone size: few
V gene: TRBV30
D gene: .
CDR3 DNA: TGTGCCTGGAGTCGGGGGACAAATAGCAATCAGCCCCAGCATTTT
CDR3 protein: CAWSRGTNSNQPQHF

J gene: TRBJ2-5
clone size: .
V gene: TRBV5-1
D gene: .
CDR3 DNA: TGCGCCAGCAGCTTGGGGATCCCAGAGACCCAGTACTTC
CDR3 protein: CASSLGIPETQYF

J gene: TRBJ2-4
clone size: .
V gene: TRBV5-1
D gene: .
CDR3 DNA: TGCGCCAGCCGTTTAGGCGATTTGGAAAACATTCAGTACTTC
CDR3 protein: CASRLGDLENIQYF

J gene: TRBJ2-1
clone size: .
V gene: TRBV12-5
D gene: .
CDR3 DNA: TGTGCTAGTGGTTTGGGGGGGGAGGAGGCGCTTGGAGTTTACAATGAGCAGTTCTTC
CDR3 protein: CASGLGGEEALGVYNEQFF

J gene: TRBJ2-5
clone size: .
V gene: TRBV6-1
D gene: TRBD1
CDR3 DNA: TGTGCCAGCAGTGTTAGCCGGACAGGGAGGGAGACCCAGTACTTC
CDR3 protein: CASSVSRTGRETQYF

J gene: TRBJ1-2
clone size: .
V gene: TRBV2
D gene: .
CDR3 DNA: TGTGCCAGCAGTGAGGCGGGGGAGGGCTACACCTTC
CDR3 protein: CASSEAGEGYTF

J gene: TRBJ2-7
clone size: .
V gene: TRBV7-2
D gene: TRBD2
CDR3 DNA: TGTGCCAGCAGCTTAGAAGCGGGAGGTTCCTACGAGCAGTACTTC
CDR3 protein: CASSLEAGGSYEQYF

J gene: TRBJ2-3
clone size: .
V gene: TRBV5-1
D gene: .
CDR3 DNA: TGCGCCAGCAGCGAACTAGATACGCAGTATTTT
CDR3 protein: CASSELDTQYF

J gene: TRBJ2-3
clone size: .
V gene: TRBV19
D gene: .
CDR3 DNA: TGTGCCAGTAGTACACTCCGGGCGGCCGGAGATACGCAGTATTTT
CDR3 protein: CASSTLRAAGDTQYF

J gene: TRBJ2-5
clone size: .
V gene: TRBV5-1
D gene: .
CDR3 DNA: TGCGCCAGCAGCTTGGGGGGTAACCAAGAGACCCAGTACTTC
CDR3 protein: CASSLGGNQETQYF

J gene: TRBJ2-7
clone size: once
V gene: TRBV2
D gene: .
CDR3 DNA: TGTGCCAGCAGGGATGACAGGGATGGAGAGCGGGACCCCTACGAGCAGTACTTC
CDR3 protein: CASRDDRDGERDPYEQYF

J gene: TRBJ2-7
clone size: .
V gene: TRBV4-3
D gene: .
CDR3 DNA: TGCGCCAGCAGCCAAGCTGGAGGGCCGGGGTACGAGCAGTACTTC
CDR3 protein: CASSQAGGPGYEQYF

J gene: TRBJ1-1
clone size: .
V gene: TRBV5-1
D gene: .
CDR3 DNA: TGCGCCAGCAGCCGAGGGCTGAACACTGAAGCTTTCTTT
CDR3 protein: CASSRGLNTEAFF

J gene: TRBJ2-1
clone size: .
V gene: TRBV5-1
D gene: .
CDR3 DNA: TGCGCCAGCAGCTTGCAGACGACAGGCCACAATGAGCAGTTCTTC
CDR3 protein: CASSLQTTGHNEQFF

J gene: TRBJ2-5
clone size: .
V gene: TRBV7-2
D gene: TRBD2
CDR3 DNA: TGTGCCAGCACCCCCCGTGAGGGTAGCGGGGGAGAAGAGACCCAGTACTTC
CDR3 protein: CASTPREGSGGEETQYF

J gene: TRBJ2-2
clone size: .
V gene: TRBV28
D gene: .
CDR3 DNA: TGTGCCAGCAGTCCGAACATCGAGCTGTTTTTT
CDR3 protein: CASSPNIELFF

J gene: TRBJ2-1
clone size: .
V gene: TRBV9
D gene: .
CDR3 DNA: TGTGCCAGCAGCCCGCTAGTGACCAATTTCAATGAGCAGTTCTTC
CDR3 protein: CASSPLVTNFNEQFF

J gene: TRBJ1-1
clone size: .
V gene: TRBV19
D gene: .
CDR3 DNA: TGTGCCAGTAGGGGAGGGTGGGTATTGAACACTGAAGCTTTCTTT
CDR3 protein: CASRGGWVLNTEAFF

J gene: TRBJ2-7
clone size: .
V gene: TRBV13
D gene: .
CDR3 DNA: TGTGCCAGCAGCTTTTGGGCCAGGGGAGACGAGCAGTACTTC
CDR3 protein: CASSFWARGDEQYF

J gene: TRBJ1-1
clone size: once
V gene: TRBV9
D gene: TRBD1
CDR3 DNA: TGTGCCAGCAGCGTCTATGGGAATCCGGGACAGGGAAATGAAGCTTTCTTT
CDR3 protein: CASSVYGNPGQGNEAFF

J gene: TRBJ1-5
clone size: .
V gene: TRBV6-5
D gene: .
CDR3 DNA: TGTGCCAGCAGACAGGACCCTCGAGGGCCCCAGCATTTT
CDR3 protein: CASRQDPRGPQHF

J gene: TRBJ2-2
clone size: .
V gene: TRBV29-1
D gene: .
CDR3 DNA: TGCAGCGTTGGGTTCGGGGACACCGGGGAGCTGTTTTTT
CDR3 protein: CSVGFGDTGELFF

J gene: TRBJ1-2
clone size: .
V gene: TRBV7-9
D gene: TRBD1
CDR3 DNA: TGTGCCAGCAGCCCCCAGGGGGGGGCATGGGGCTACACCTTC
CDR3 protein: CASSPQGGAWGYTF

J gene: TRBJ2-2
clone size: .
V gene: TRBV6-6
D gene: .
CDR3 DNA: TGTGCCAGCAGTCGACATGGGGCTGCGAACACCGGGGAGCTGTTTTTT
CDR3 protein: CASSRHGAANTGELFF

J gene: TRBJ2-1
clone size: .
V gene: TRBV7-2
D gene: TRBD2
CDR3 DNA: TGTGCCAGCAGCTTTCAGCGGGGGGGCAGAAATGAGCAGTTCTTC
CDR3 protein: CASSFQRGGRNEQFF

J gene: TRBJ1-2
clone size: few
V gene: TRBV7-9
D gene: .
CDR3 DNA: TGTGCCAGCAGCCTGCCGGACAGTTCCTATGGCTACACCTTC
CDR3 protein: CASSLPDSSYGYTF

J gene: TRBJ1-5
clone size: .
V gene: TRBV2
D gene: .
CDR3 DNA: TGTGCCAGCCGTTGGGGGCGTGACGATAATCAGCCCCAGCATTTT
CDR3 protein: CASRWGRDDNQPQHF

J gene: TRBJ1-2
clone size: .
V gene: TRBV23-1
D gene: .
CDR3 DNA: TGCGCCAGCAGCCTCGAGAAGCGGCGACTACCCTATGGCTACACCTTC
CDR3 protein: CASSLEKRRLPYGYTF

J gene: TRBJ1-6
clone size: few
V gene: TRBV30
D gene: .
CDR3 DNA: TGTGCCGGAGTATCCGGGGGCCCTTCACCCCTCCACTTT
CDR3 protein: CAGVSGGPSPLHF

J gene: TRBJ2-7
clone size: .
V gene: TRBV19
D gene: .
CDR3 DNA: TGTGCCAGTAGCGACCGGGGTGGGGACGAGCAGTACTTC
CDR3 protein: CASSDRGGDEQYF

J gene: TRBJ1-5
clone size: .
V gene: TRBV19
D gene: .
CDR3 DNA: TGTGCCAGTAGCCAGACCTCCGGGGTCTCCTTCAATCAGCCCCAGCATTTT
CDR3 protein: CASSQTSGVSFNQPQHF

J gene: TRBJ2-3
clone size: .
V gene: TRBV2
D gene: TRBD2
CDR3 DNA: TGTGCCAGCAAACAACTAGCGGGGGATACAGATACGCAGTATTTT
CDR3 protein: CASKQLAGDTDTQYF

J gene: TRBJ2-7
clone size: .
V gene: TRBV27
D gene: TRBD1
CDR3 DNA: TGTGCCAGCAGCTCCGGGACAGGACCCTACGAGCAGTACTTC
CDR3 protein: CASSSGTGPYEQYF

J gene: TRBJ1-1
clone size: .
V gene: TRBV18
D gene: .
CDR3 DNA: TGTGCCAGCTCACCAGGGGAAGGGAGGACTGAAGCTTTCTTT
CDR3 protein: CASSPGEGRTEAFF

J gene: TRBJ1-4
clone size: .
V gene: TRBV6-1
D gene: .
CDR3 DNA: TGTGCCAGCAGTGAGGGGTTTAATGAAAAACTGTTTTTT
CDR3 protein: CASSEGFNEKLFF

J gene: TRBJ2-5
clone size: once
V gene: TRBV2
D gene: TRBD2
CDR3 DNA: TGTGCCAGCAACGGACTAGCGGGAGAGACCCAGTACTTC
CDR3 protein: CASNGLAGETQYF

J gene: TRBJ1-4
clone size: .
V gene: TRBV19
D gene: .
CDR3 DNA: TGTGCCAGTAGTATACAGGGGAATGAAAAACTGTTTTTT
CDR3 protein: CASSIQGNEKLFF

J gene: TRBJ2-5
clone size: .
V gene: TRBV23-1
D gene: .
CDR3 DNA: TGCGCCAGCAGTCAAGCCTCACTCTATTATCAAGAGACCCAGTACTTC
CDR3 protein: CASSQASLYYQETQYF

J gene: TRBJ1-2
clone size: .
V gene: TRBV29-1
D gene: .
CDR3 DNA: TGCAGCGTTGACTCGCGAGGGGATGAAGGCTACACCTTC
CDR3 protein: CSVDSRGDEGYTF

J gene: TRBJ2-2
clone size: .
V gene: TRBV19
D gene: .
CDR3 DNA: TGTGCCAGTAGTACCGGGCAGGGCCCCGGGGAGCTGTTTTTT
CDR3 protein: CASSTGQGPGELFF

J gene: TRBJ1-3
clone size: .
V gene: TRBV9
D gene: .
CDR3 DNA: TGTGCCAGCAGCTTGGGGGGGAGAGGAAACACCATATATTTT
CDR3 protein: CASSLGGRGNTIYF

J gene: TRBJ1-3
clone size: .
V gene: TRBV7-9
D gene: .
CDR3 DNA: TGTGCCAGCAGCCAAACAGGGTACTCTGGAAACACCATATATTTT
CDR3 protein: CASSQTGYSGNTIYF

J gene: TRBJ1-1
clone size: .
V gene: TRBV30
D gene: .
CDR3 DNA: TGTGCCTGGACCTGGGGGGGGGCGACTGAAGCTTTCTTT
CDR3 protein: CAWTWGGATEAFF

J gene: TRBJ1-4
clone size: .
V gene: TRBV28
D gene: TRBD1
CDR3 DNA: TGTGCCAGCACCTACAGGGGTAATGAAAAACTGTTTTTT
CDR3 protein: CASTYRGNEKLFF

J gene: TRBJ2-1
clone size: .
V gene: TRBV7-2
D gene: .
CDR3 DNA: TGTGCCAGCAGCCCGGGACTGGCCGACTACAATGAGCAGTTCTTC
CDR3 protein: CASSPGLADYNEQFF